This T cell receptor (beta chain) was sequenced in a study of T cell responses to AZD1222 COVID-19 vaccine. Assay: immunoSEQ multiplex PCR; the TCRdb copy retains only in-frame clones and omits some. The table shows fewer than 200,000 clones, with around 89% occurring only once. Germline V lookup: CDR1 SGHKS, CDR2 YYEKEE (reference sequence). This CDR3 has 18 amino acids. The V gene lost 2 bases and the J gene lost 2 bases, with 17 bases spanning the gap. This TCR derives from an adult in good health. The genes are TRBV5-5 and TRBJ2-6; tentatively, D is TRBD2 (7 bases). The starting material was peripheral blood, obtained on day 0 of AZD1222 vaccination. The CDR3 is CASSFYGGHAPGANVLTF. The CDR3 nucleotides are TGTGCCAGCAGCTTTTACGGGGGGCACGCCCCTGGGGCCAACGTCCTGACTTTC.